The rows below give T cell receptor beta chains drawn from one sample of a study of shared clonotypes between healthy human individuals. Here immunoSEQ multiplex PCR was the method, and the copy in TCRdb shows in-frame clones only, minus some. The table has millions of clones, about 95% seen once; the top ten hold 0.85% to 1.2%. The sequencing sample was made of naive CD8+ T cells sorted from blood. The receptors stem from a man younger than 35 in good health. Both conserved end residues are part of each CDR3. Each record gives: V gene, CDR3 protein.

>TRBV10-1
CASSRTRRETQYF
>TRBV4-1
CASSQPETGDEQYF
>TRBV27
CASSPGTSRGDTQYF
>TRBV5-6
CASSSSGTGDYEQYF
>TRBV11-2
CASSLGVRLGELFF
>TRBV6-6
CASSYSQGRDTQYF
>TRBV7-8
CASSLGSGREIAEQYF
>TRBV27
CASRDLSGAANQPQHF
>TRBV2
CASSEGVEQGNEQFF
>TRBV27
CASSFGRDYEQYF
>TRBV19
CASRDGNEKLFF
>TRBV7-9
CASSSPSGTGDEKLFF
>TRBV28
CASSPLAGLYGYTF
>TRBV27
CASSPGLLGGELFF
>TRBV5-6
CASSPTWASYEQYF
>TRBV27
CASSSLTATNEKLFF
>TRBV5-6
CASSLTENYNSPLHF
>TRBV27
CASSQTGPSEQYF
>TRBV7-8
CASSLGRTGEVAPLHF
>TRBV10-3
CAISETGRGDGDTQYF
>TRBV27
CASSFLGQETQYF
>TRBV7-9
CASSIRDHEQYF
>TRBV5-1
CASSLAVSYEQYF
>TRBV7-8
CASSQTLAGSVSYNEQFF
>TRBV10-2
CASSGQGETYNEQFF
>TRBV29-1
CSTHPRTVKGYEQYF
>TRBV5-6
CASSTGGTPSPYEQYF
>TRBV11-2
CASSLNWGQETQYF
>TRBV6-1
CASTAYGAETNEQFF
>TRBV10-1
CASSESHQGLGETQYF
>TRBV4-1
CASSQWTANTGELFF
>TRBV11-2
CASSLVGTDEQYF
>TRBV11-2
CASSLGGWSYEQYF
>TRBV6-5
CASSYGGLASYNEQFF
>TRBV4-1
CASSPTENTGELFF
>TRBV7-9
CASSSGQIHGLWGEQYF
>TRBV9
CASSVEGASLDTQYF
>TRBV28
CASSPTGGEETQYF
>TRBV19
CASTGINTGELFF
>TRBV10-1
CASSPRVGDQPQHF
>TRBV6-1
CASSAPEVGELFF
>TRBV10-1
CASSDSDIGNTDTQYF
>TRBV7-2
CASSPPGAYNTDTQYF
>TRBV5-4
CASSRPGLNTEAFF
>TRBV28
CASSLRGLPYNEQFF
>TRBV5-4
CASSLGAVEPYEQYF
>TRBV11-2
CASSFDSSGLAGGGYEQYF
>TRBV30
CAWNLGSSGGQETQYF
>TRBV10-1
CASSESWGEGYNEQFF
>TRBV18
CASSPHIGQEPYNEQFF
>TRBV28
CASRGSETQYF
>TRBV19
CASRIPNRPGELFF
>TRBV7-3
CASSDLNRDEQFF
>TRBV19
CASSPYTSGTYEQYF
>TRBV11-2
CASGGTSATETQYF
>TRBV9
CASSVSGPDEQFF
>TRBV7-9
CASSFPPSGEETQYF
>TRBV27
CASSPEDGGLDEQYF